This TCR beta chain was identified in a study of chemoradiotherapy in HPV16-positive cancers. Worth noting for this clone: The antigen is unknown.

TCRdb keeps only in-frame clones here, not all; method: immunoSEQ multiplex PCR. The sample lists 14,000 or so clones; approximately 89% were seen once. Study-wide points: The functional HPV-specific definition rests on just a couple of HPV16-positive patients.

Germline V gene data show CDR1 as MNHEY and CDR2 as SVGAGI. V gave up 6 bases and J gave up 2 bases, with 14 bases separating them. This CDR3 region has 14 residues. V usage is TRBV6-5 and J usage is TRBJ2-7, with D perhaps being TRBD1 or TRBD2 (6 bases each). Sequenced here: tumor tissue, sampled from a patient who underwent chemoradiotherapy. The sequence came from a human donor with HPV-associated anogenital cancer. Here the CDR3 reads CASSNGGHPYEQYF. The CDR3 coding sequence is TGTGCCAGCAGCAATGGGGGGCACCCCTACGAGCAGTACTTC.